The source of this T cell receptor (beta chain) is a study of T cell repertoires in cytomegalovirus infection. Overall study: Use of recently identified HLA-C-restricted and well-studied HLA-B-restricted CMV epitopes was part of the study. Public TCR beta signatures marked donors with CMV infection and the matching HLA.

This clonotype was picked up many times. Its antigen remains unidentified. Whole-study results and caveats: CMV-specific HLA-C-restricted TCR beta clonotypes dominated the ex vivo response.

CDR1 and CDR2 from the germline V gene are SGHTA and FQGNSA. The CDR3 runs to 16 residues. V was shortened by 3 bases and J by 3 bases, with 17 bases between the two germline ends. MiXCR, applied by TCRdb to the reads, yields one record per CDR3 protein. The sample has approximately 1,000,000 distinct CDR3 sequences, approximately 33% seen once; the top ten hold around 15%. The receptor was derived from a human donor in good health (CMV status not recorded). Some clones in this sample may be carry-over from other donors' samples. The sample here was cultured CD8+ T cells from PBMCs, taken from culture after CMV antigen stimulation. The chain couples TRBV7-2 to TRBJ1-1, with D tentatively TRBD1 (6 bases). CDR3 in DNA: TGTGCCAGCAGCTTGGCAGGGGAAGGAGGTTACACTGAAGCTTTCTTT. This gives the protein CASSLAGEGGYTEAFF.